This T cell receptor (beta chain) was sequenced during a study of blood T cell repertoires in COVID-19. Study-wide background: Acute and convalescent COVID-19 samples came from the United States, Italy and Spain. T cells, B-cell-depleted T cells, or PBMCs provided the cDNA or gDNA that served as material.

Original processing notes: Reference gene primer amplification gave estimated nucleated cell counts. Assay: immunoSEQ multiplex PCR; the TCRdb copy retains only in-frame clones and omits some. That table is the source of V, J and clone size, and D and trimming were worked out from the DNA. Among about 250,000 clones listed, approximately 80% were seen once. This clone was seen only once. The CDR3 is 15 amino acids. J was trimmed by 8 bases and V by 4 bases; bases with no gene match: 5. Germline CDR1 and CDR2: KGHDR and SFDVKD. The chain carries TRBV24-1 and TRBJ2-1; 12 bases align to TRBD2. This clonotype originated in a man at least 80 years old with acute or convalescent COVID-19. Input material: peripheral blood. CDR3 sequence (DNA): TGTGCCACCAGTGAACCGGGACTAGCGGGCTATGAGCAGTTCTTC. Residues: CATSEPGLAGYEQFF.